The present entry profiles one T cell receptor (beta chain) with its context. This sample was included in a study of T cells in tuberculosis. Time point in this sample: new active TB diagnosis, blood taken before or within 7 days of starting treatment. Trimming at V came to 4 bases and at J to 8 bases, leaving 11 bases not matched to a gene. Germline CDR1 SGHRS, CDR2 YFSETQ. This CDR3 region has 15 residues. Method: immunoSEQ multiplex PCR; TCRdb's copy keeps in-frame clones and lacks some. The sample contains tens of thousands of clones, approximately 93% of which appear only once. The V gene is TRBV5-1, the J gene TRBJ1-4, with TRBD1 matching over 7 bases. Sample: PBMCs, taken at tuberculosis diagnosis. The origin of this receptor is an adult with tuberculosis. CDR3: CASSLDDRVREKLFF. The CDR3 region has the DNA TGCGCCAGCAGCCTAGACGACAGGGTTAGAGAAAAACTGTTTTTT. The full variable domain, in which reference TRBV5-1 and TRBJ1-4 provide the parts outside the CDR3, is KAGVTQTPRYLIKTRGQQVTLSCSPISGHRSVSWYQQTPGQGLQFLFEYFSETQRNKGNFPGRFSGRQFSNSRSEMNVSTLELGDSALYLCASSLDDRVREKLFFGSGTQLSVL.